Described below is a single TCR beta chain sequence and its context. This sample stems from a study of blood T cell repertoires in COVID-19. Looking at the study overall: COVID-19 samples collected from the United States, Italy and Spain covered acute and convalescent phases. PBMCs, B-cell-depleted T cells, or T cells were the source of the cDNA or gDNA that made up the material.

Authors' analysis steps: Nucleated cell number was recorded as an estimate derived from reference gene primer amplification. The assay was immunoSEQ multiplex PCR, and TCRdb's table has in-frame clones only and misses some. V and J calls and clone size are copied from that table; D and trimming were computed from the DNA. The data contain roughly 190,000 clones, roughly nine tenths of them singletons. Followed longitudinally, the Seattle patients had been enrolled during active infection. The CDR3 length is 14 residues. CDR1 is GTSNPN and CDR2 is SVGIG in the germline V gene (reference sequence). V lost 8 bases and J lost 1, with 18 bases in between.

This TCR came from an older woman with COVID-19, enrolled during active disease. The chain couples TRBV30 to TRBJ2-7; possibly TRBD1 for D (6 bases). Sequencing input: peripheral blood. This CDR3 is CAESNDRSSYEQYF. CDR3 coding DNA: TGTGCCGAGAGCAATGACAGGAGTTCCTACGAGCAGTACTTC.